These T cell receptor beta chains were read from a single sample in a study of spatial heterogeneity in lung cancer. Via MiXCR, TCRdb re-called the 5' RACE reads, giving one row per CDR3 protein. The sample shows more than 75,000 distinct CDR3 sequences, roughly an eighth of them seen only once. Specimen: PBMCs, collected at surgery. These receptors all come from a male donor with early-stage non-small cell lung cancer. Each CDR3 is given with its conserved first and last residue. The D gene is left open where the match is weak. For some rows the clone size is stated as once, few or many, or as a class when expanded; others skip it.

clone size	V gene	D gene	J gene	CDR3 protein	CDR3 DNA
-	TRBV29-1	TRBD1	TRBJ2-2	CSVGTGGGANTGELFF	TGCAGCGTCGGGACAGGGGGCGGGGCGAACACCGGGGAGCTGTTTTTT
many	TRBV27	-	TRBJ2-1	CASSLEQGPDEQFF	TGTGCCAGCAGTTTAGAACAGGGACCCGATGAGCAGTTCTTC
-	TRBV10-3	-	TRBJ2-5	CATQPSGETQYF	TGTGCCACACAGCCCAGCGGCGAGACCCAGTACTTC
few	TRBV9	-	TRBJ2-5	CASSVAALARETQYF	TGTGCCAGCAGCGTAGCGGCCCTAGCCAGGGAGACCCAGTACTTC
-	TRBV10-3	-	TRBJ1-1	CAITPTGNTEAFF	TGTGCCATCACCCCAACAGGCAACACTGAAGCTTTCTTT
many	TRBV10-2	TRBD2	TRBJ2-1	CASSSLRLAGENEQFF	TGCGCCAGCAGTTCCCTCCGACTAGCGGGAGAGAATGAGCAGTTCTTC
many	TRBV20-1	-	TRBJ2-1	CSARIPGERNEQFF	TGCAGTGCTAGGATACCGGGGGAACGCAATGAGCAGTTCTTC
few	TRBV20-1	TRBD1	TRBJ2-1	CSARDQGESYNEQFF	TGCAGTGCTAGGGATCAGGGGGAGTCCTACAATGAGCAGTTCTTC
-	TRBV19	-	TRBJ2-5	CASSGGEERTQYF	TGTGCCAGTAGCGGAGGGGAAGAAAGGACCCAGTACTTC
few	TRBV30	TRBD2	TRBJ2-7	CAWSSLAGSYEQYF	TGTGCCTGGAGTTCACTAGCGGGGTCCTACGAGCAGTACTTC
-	TRBV4-1	-	TRBJ2-7	CASSLPGSGYEQYF	TGCGCCAGCAGCCTCCCGGGAAGCGGATACGAGCAGTACTTC
-	TRBV10-1	TRBD1	TRBJ1-1	CASMEGGANTEAFF	TGCGCCAGCATGGAAGGGGGCGCGAACACTGAAGCTTTCTTT
-	TRBV27	-	TRBJ2-7	CASSSVNEQYF	TGTGCCAGCAGTTCAGTGAACGAGCAGTACTTC
few	TRBV1	-	TRBJ1-4	CTSSHLGGVREKLFF	TGCACCAGCAGCCACTTGGGGGGGGTACGGGAAAAACTGTTTTTT
-	TRBV20-1	TRBD1	TRBJ2-5	CSATLAGGETQYF	TGCAGTGCTACTCTAGCAGGGGGAGAGACCCAGTACTTC
few	TRBV29-1	TRBD1	TRBJ2-1	CSVVAQGVYNEQFF	TGCAGCGTTGTCGCACAGGGGGTCTACAATGAGCAGTTCTTC
-	TRBV7-9	TRBD2	TRBJ2-3	CASSLPLRLAGGTDTQYF	TGTGCCAGCAGCTTGCCTCTTAGACTAGCGGGGGGCACAGATACGCAGTATTTT
-	TRBV30	-	TRBJ2-2	CASQWGSSTGELFF	TGTGCCTCGCAGTGGGGGTCGAGCACCGGGGAGCTGTTTTTT
many	TRBV7-3	-	TRBJ1-1	CASSLYWGTEAFF	TGTGCCAGCAGCTTATACTGGGGTACTGAAGCTTTCTTT
-	TRBV15	-	TRBJ2-5	CATSSGQRETQYF	TGTGCCACCAGCAGCGGACAGCGAGAGACCCAGTACTTC
-	TRBV7-2	TRBD1	TRBJ2-7	CASSLGQYSYEQYF	TGTGCCAGCAGCCTGGGACAGTACTCCTACGAGCAGTACTTC
few	TRBV29-1	-	TRBJ1-5	CSVRDSNQPQHF	TGCAGCGTACGGGACAGCAATCAGCCCCAGCATTTT
few	TRBV29-1	TRBD1	TRBJ2-5	CSVVLGTAKQETQYF	TGCAGCGTCGTTTTAGGGACAGCCAAACAAGAGACCCAGTACTTC
-	TRBV6-5	-	TRBJ1-2	CASSPGVGFYGYTF	TGTGCCAGCTCTCCCGGAGTGGGATTCTATGGCTACACCTTC
many	TRBV19	TRBD1	TRBJ1-5	CASTGQGLQPQHF	TGTGCCAGTACCGGACAGGGATTACAGCCCCAGCATTTT
many	TRBV28	-	TRBJ1-5	CASRPTEPNQPQHF	TGTGCCAGCAGGCCGACAGAGCCGAATCAGCCCCAGCATTTT
few	TRBV5-1	TRBD2	TRBJ2-7	CASSTTSGSYEQYF	TGCGCCAGCAGTACTACTAGCGGGAGTTACGAGCAGTACTTC
-	TRBV7-2	-	TRBJ1-3	CASSLAQVKGNTIYF	TGTGCCAGCAGCTTAGCACAGGTGAAAGGAAACACCATATATTTT
-	TRBV3-1	-	TRBJ2-7	CASSRSKTSYEQYF	TGTGCCAGCAGCAGATCGAAGACCTCCTACGAGCAGTACTTC
medium-sized	TRBV12-3/TRBV12-4	-	TRBJ2-2	CASMGFPVNTGELFF	TGTGCCAGCATGGGGTTCCCGGTGAACACCGGGGAGCTGTTTTTT
medium-sized	TRBV5-1	TRBD1	TRBJ1-2	CASSPGQGNYGYTF	TGCGCCAGCAGTCCGGGACAGGGGAACTATGGCTACACCTTC
-	TRBV30	TRBD1	TRBJ2-2	CAWSGQGAVGELFF	TGTGCCTGGAGTGGCCAGGGGGCGGTCGGGGAGCTGTTTTTT
-	TRBV4-2	-	TRBJ2-3	CASSPSRERTDTQYF	TGTGCCAGCAGCCCGAGCCGGGAGCGTACAGATACGCAGTATTTT
once	TRBV30	TRBD1	TRBJ1-2	CAWSVLEGAYYGYTF	TGTGCCTGGAGTGTACTTGAGGGGGCATATTATGGCTACACCTTC